These T cell receptor beta chains were read from a single sample in a study of OX40 agonist ivuxolimab in advanced cancers. Here immunoSEQ multiplex PCR was the method, and the copy in TCRdb shows in-frame clones only, minus some. The top ten clones hold over 9.5% of a sample with roughly 41,000 clones, around 91% of them seen once. The material sequenced was CD4+ or CD8+ T cells sorted from blood, taken in a trial of the OX40 agonist ivuxolimab. These receptors were obtained from an adult with an advanced solid tumor such as melanoma, head and neck, liver or kidney cancer. Each CDR3 is given with its conserved first and last residue. The D gene is left open where the match is weak. Size values are once, few and many counts, or a class for expanded clones, and some rows have none.

size: .
V: TRBV13
D: .
J: TRBJ2-7
CDR3: CASSLQGRYYEQYF
DNA: TGTGCCAGCAGCTTACAGGGACGTTACTACGAGCAGTACTTC

size: once
V: TRBV6-5
D: .
J: TRBJ2-7
CDR3: CASSGAYEQYF
DNA: TGTGCCAGCAGTGGGGCCTACGAGCAGTACTTC

size: once
V: TRBV28
D: TRBD1
J: TRBJ2-7
CDR3: CATDTGANYEQYF
DNA: TGTGCCACCGATACAGGGGCGAACTACGAGCAGTACTTC

size: .
V: TRBV9
D: TRBD2
J: TRBJ2-7
CDR3: CASSAGGREQYF
DNA: TGTGCCAGCAGCGCCGGGGGGAGGGAGCAGTACTTC

size: .
V: TRBV6-6
D: .
J: TRBJ2-7
CDR3: CASTATEAEQYF
DNA: TGTGCCAGCACCGCGACAGAAGCCGAGCAGTACTTC

size: few
V: TRBV6-5
D: TRBD1
J: TRBJ1-1
CDR3: CASRQRGQPNTEAFF
DNA: TGTGCCAGCAGACAGAGGGGACAGCCTAACACTGAAGCTTTCTTT

size: .
V: TRBV28
D: .
J: TRBJ2-7
CDR3: CASTLRGISYEQYF
DNA: TGTGCCAGCACCTTAAGGGGGATTTCCTACGAGCAGTACTTC

size: .
V: TRBV2
D: TRBD1
J: TRBJ2-7
CDR3: CASSGGQGGDEQYF
DNA: TGTGCCAGCAGTGGGGGACAGGGCGGCGACGAGCAGTACTTC

size: once
V: TRBV15
D: TRBD2
J: TRBJ2-1
CDR3: CATSKEREWSYNEQFF
DNA: TGTGCCACCAGCAAAGAGCGGGAATGGTCGTATAATGAGCAGTTCTTC

size: .
V: TRBV28
D: .
J: TRBJ2-3
CDR3: CASNSGSGVTDTQYF
DNA: TGTGCCAGCAACTCGGGCTCGGGGGTTACAGATACGCAGTATTTT

size: .
V: TRBV30
D: .
J: TRBJ2-3
CDR3: CAWNQGGTDTQYF
DNA: TGTGCCTGGAATCAGGGAGGCACAGATACGCAGTATTTT

size: .
V: TRBV19
D: TRBD1
J: TRBJ1-2
CDR3: CASSGTGGVYGYTF
DNA: TGTGCCAGTAGCGGAACAGGGGGGGTATATGGCTACACCTTC

size: .
V: TRBV4-3
D: TRBD1
J: TRBJ2-7
CDR3: CASSQYRDRGLLGYEQYF
DNA: TGCGCCAGCAGCCAATACCGGGACAGGGGCCTCCTTGGGTACGAGCAGTACTTC

size: .
V: TRBV7-2
D: .
J: TRBJ1-5
CDR3: CASSLWTASNQPQHF
DNA: TGTGCCAGCAGCTTATGGACAGCGAGCAATCAGCCCCAGCATTTT

size: once
V: TRBV7-9
D: TRBD2
J: TRBJ2-7
CDR3: CASSLVPSGSPDEQYF
DNA: TGTGCCAGCAGCTTAGTTCCTAGCGGGAGCCCGGACGAGCAGTACTTC

size: .
V: TRBV5-1
D: TRBD1
J: TRBJ1-3
CDR3: CASSSGQGAGNTIYF
DNA: TGCGCCAGCAGCTCGGGACAGGGGGCTGGAAACACCATATATTTT

size: .
V: TRBV27
D: .
J: TRBJ1-5
CDR3: CASRPGLGNQPQHF
DNA: TGTGCCAGCAGGCCAGGGTTGGGAAATCAGCCCCAGCATTTT

size: .
V: TRBV7-2
D: TRBD2
J: TRBJ2-1
CDR3: CASSLGLAEYDEQFF
DNA: TGTGCCAGCAGCTTAGGTCTAGCGGAGTACGATGAGCAGTTCTTC